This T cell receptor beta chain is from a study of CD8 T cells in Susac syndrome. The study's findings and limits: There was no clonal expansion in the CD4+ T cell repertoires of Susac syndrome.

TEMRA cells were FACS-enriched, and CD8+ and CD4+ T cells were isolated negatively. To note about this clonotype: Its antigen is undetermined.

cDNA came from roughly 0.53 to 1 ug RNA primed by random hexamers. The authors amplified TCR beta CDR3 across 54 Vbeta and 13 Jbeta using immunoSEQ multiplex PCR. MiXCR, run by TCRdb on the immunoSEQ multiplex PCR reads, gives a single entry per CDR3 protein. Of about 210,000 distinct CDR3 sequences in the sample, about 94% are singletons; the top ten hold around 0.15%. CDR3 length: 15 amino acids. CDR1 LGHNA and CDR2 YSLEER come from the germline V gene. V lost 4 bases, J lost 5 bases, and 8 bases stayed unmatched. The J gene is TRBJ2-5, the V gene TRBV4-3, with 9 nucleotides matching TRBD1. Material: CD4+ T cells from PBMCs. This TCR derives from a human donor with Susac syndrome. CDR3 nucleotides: TGCGCCAGCAGCCGACTACAGGGGGCATGGGAGACCCAGTACTTC. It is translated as CASSRLQGAWETQYF.